The next 21 T cell receptor beta chains were all read from a single sample in a study of shared clonotypes between healthy human individuals. The assay was immunoSEQ multiplex PCR, and TCRdb's table has in-frame clones only and misses some. The data hold millions of clones, with 85% to 95% observed a single time. Sample: naive CD4+ T cells sorted from blood. Subset indicated: CD45RA+ positively selected. The receptors come from a man aged 18-30 years in good health.

The chain employs TRBV20-1 and TRBJ1-4; D unclear. Germline-derived CDR1 and CDR2 are DFQATT and SNEGSKA (reference sequence). V was trimmed by 6 bases and J by 13 bases, leaving 15 bases between them. The CDR3 is 11 residues long. This chain's CDR3 is CSAAREATLFF. CDR3 DNA sequence: TGCAGTGCGGCCCGGGAAGCCACACTGTTTTTT.

The sample holds one count of this clone. The genes are TRBV30 and TRBJ2-2, with D possibly TRBD2 on 5 matching bases. The CDR3 spans 14 residues. The germline V and J ends were trimmed by 8 bases and 1 base, with 14 bases remaining between them. Germline CDR1 reads GTSNPN; CDR2 reads SVGIG (reference sequence). CDR3 nucleotides: TGTGCCGGGCGAGGGCAGAAGAACACCGGGGAGCTGTTTTTT. It translates to CAGRGQKNTGELFF.

This rearrangement joins TRBV4-1 to TRBJ1-5; 8 bases align to TRBD1. Looked up from germline, CDR1 is MGHRA and CDR2 is YSYEKL. The V gene end was trimmed by 1 base and the J gene end by 6 bases; junction bases not matched to a gene: 8. The CDR3 is 16 residues long. DNA for the CDR3: TGCGCCAGCAGCCAAGGAGGCCAGGGGGCCGGTCAGCCCCAGCATTTT. This codes for CASSQGGQGAGQPQHF.

This clone was seen only once. The CDR3 coding sequence is TGCAGCTGTAGGACTAGCGGATACGAGCAGTACTTC. Translating gives CSCRTSGYEQYF. This chain joins TRBV29-1 and TRBJ2-7, with 10 positions matching TRBD2. V was clipped by 8 bases and J by 4 bases; unmatched bases: 5. The CDR3 consists of 12 residues. Germline V gene lookup returns CDR1 SQVTM and CDR2 ANQGSEA.

The chain has TRBV5-6 and TRBJ2-7, with D hard to call. The V and J ends lost 0 bases and 6 bases respectively, with 13 bases between them. The CDR3 covers 14 residues. Germline-derived CDR1 and CDR2 are SGHDT and YYEEEE. The CDR3: CASSLGQIYAEQYF. DNA for the CDR3: TGTGCCAGCAGCTTGGGGCAGATATACGCCGAGCAGTACTTC.

This clone was counted many times. Other DNA sequences in this sample translate to the same CDR3. This chain links TRBV7-9 with TRBJ1-2, with no clear D. The CDR3 sequence is 13 residues long. The V end was cut by 2 bases, the J end by 1 base, with 5 bases between. The germline CDR1 and CDR2 sequences are SEHNR and FQNEAQ (reference sequence). CDR3 sequence reads: CASSLPYNYGYTF. The CDR3 DNA is TGTGCCAGCAGCTTACCATATAACTATGGCTACACCTTC.

The rearrangement joins TRBV2 to TRBJ1-2; D remains ambiguous. The CDR3 is 14 amino acids. V lost 4 bases, J lost 0 bases, and 9 bases lay in between. The V gene's germline CDR1 is SNHLY and CDR2 FYNNEI. The CDR3 bases are TGTGCCAGCAGTGGGTCTGGGACTAACTATGGCTACACCTTC. Protein: CASSGSGTNYGYTF.

The chain uses TRBV19 and TRBJ1-5; 10 bases map to TRBD1. This CDR3 comprises 16 residues. With V trimmed by 4 bases and J by 4 bases, 7 bases remained unmatched. Germline values: CDR1 LNHDA, CDR2 SQIVND (reference sequence). CDR3 nucleotides: TGTGCCAGTAGTACGACCGACAGGGGGCCAAATCAGCCCCAGCATTTT. Its protein is CASSTTDRGPNQPQHF.

The chain couples TRBV27 to TRBJ2-2; 11 bases are shared with TRBD2. Trimming cost V 6 bases and J 7 bases; bases outside gene matches: 10. The CDR3 totals 16 residues. The germline V gene has CDR1 MNHEY and CDR2 SMNVEV (reference sequence). The CDR3 nucleotides read TGTGCCAGCAGACGAACTAGCGGGGGACTTGACGGGGAGCTGTTTTTT. Protein product: CASRRTSGGLDGELFF.

The rearrangement uses TRBV10-2 and TRBJ2-7; TRBD1 matches 8 bases. With 6 bases clipped from V and 3 bases from J, the junction kept 16 bases outside the gene matches. The CDR3 covers 17 residues. Looked up from germline, CDR1 is WSHSY and CDR2 is SAAADI. The CDR3 DNA sequence: TGCGCCAGCAGGACCTCGTTTAGGACAGGGCTTTTCTACGAGCAGTACTTC. This translates into CASRTSFRTGLFYEQYF.

The chain joins TRBV2 to TRBJ2-1; D remains ambiguous. Germline assignment: CDR1 SNHLY and CDR2 FYNNEI. This CDR3 contains 13 residues. V lost 4 bases to trimming and J lost 9 bases, with 13 bases between them. CDR3 in DNA: TGTGCCAGCAGTGGAAGAACAATAGGTGAGCAGTTCTTC. It translates to CASSGRTIGEQFF.

CDR3 bases: TGTGCCACCGTGCAGGGGGGGGCCGGCACAGATACGCAGTATTTT. Its protein is CATVQGGAGTDTQYF. The J gene is TRBJ2-3, the V gene TRBV6-5; D may be TRBD1 or TRBD2 (7 bases each). CDR1 is MNHEY and CDR2 is SVGAGI in the germline V gene. The CDR3 has 15 residues. V was cut by 10 bases and J by 1 base, with 18 bases left in between.

This rearrangement joins TRBV7-2 to TRBJ2-3; D call uncertain. The CDR3 runs 15 residues. V was shortened by 7 bases and J by 0 bases, with 14 bases between the two germline ends. Germline assignment: CDR1 SGHTA and CDR2 FQGNSA. As DNA, the CDR3 is TGTGCCAGCACCCCACTGGGCTTAAGCACAGATACGCAGTATTTT. Protein sequence: CASTPLGLSTDTQYF. The full variable domain, in which reference TRBV7-2 and TRBJ2-3 provide the parts outside the CDR3, is GAGVSQSPSNKVTEKGKDVELRCDPISGHTALYWYRQSLGQGLEFLIYFQGNSAPDKSGLPSDRFSAERTGGSVSTLTIQRTQQEDSAVYLCASTPLGLSTDTQYFGPGTRLTVL.

The rearrangement links TRBV19 to TRBJ1-4; 10 bases align to TRBD1. Germline CDR1 is LNHDA and CDR2 is SQIVND (reference sequence). V was clipped by 5 bases and J by 8 bases; unmatched bases: 8. CDR3 length equals 15 residues. The CDR3 DNA sequence: TGTGCCAGTAGTGACCGGGACAGGGGAAACGAAAAACTGTTTTTT. Its translation: CASSDRDRGNEKLFF.

The chain recombines TRBV20-1 with TRBJ1-1; 7 bases align to TRBD1. The CDR3 sequence is 11 residues long. Germline CDR1 reads DFQATT; CDR2 reads SNEGSKA (reference sequence). The DNA of the CDR3 is TGCAGCGCGACAGGGCCCACTGAAGCTTTCTTT. It encodes CSATGPTEAFF.

The chain carries TRBV29-1 and TRBJ1-2, with a possible D match to TRBD1 (6 bases). Germline CDR1 reads SQVTM; CDR2 reads ANQGSEA. This CDR3 spans 12 amino acids. V shed 4 bases and J shed 6 bases, with 12 bases lying between them. The CDR3 DNA is TGCAGCGTTGGGTGGACAGAGGATGGCTACACCTTC. It translates to CSVGWTEDGYTF.

The chain joins TRBV5-6 to TRBJ2-7, with 10 bases aligning to TRBD1. The trim removed 3 bases at V and 2 bases at J, leaving 8 bases unmatched. CDR3 length: 16 residues. Germline V gives CDR1 SGHDT, CDR2 YYEEEE. CDR3: CASSSVPGQGTYEQYF. The CDR3 nucleotides are TGTGCCAGCAGCTCCGTCCCGGGACAGGGGACCTACGAGCAGTACTTC.

The CDR3 loop is CASGGRVGTEAFF. In DNA form, the CDR3 reads TGTGCCAGTGGGGGCAGGGTAGGGACTGAAGCTTTCTTT. The chain joins TRBV6-6 to TRBJ1-1; TRBD1 is a possible D gene (6 bases). V was cut by 9 bases and J by 5 bases, with 16 bases left in between. Germline V gene sequence: CDR1 MNHNY, CDR2 SVGAGI (reference sequence). The CDR3 sequence is 13 residues long.

V is TRBV29-1 and J is TRBJ2-7; D is unclear. Trimming left V 4 bases short and J 2 bases short, with 15 bases between. The CDR3 is 14 amino acids. The germline V gene encodes CDR1 SQVTM and CDR2 ANQGSEA. CDR3 protein: CSVVVPRAPYEQYF. The CDR3 DNA follows: TGCAGCGTTGTGGTACCGCGAGCCCCCTACGAGCAGTACTTC.

A word on this clone: A much larger clone sits a single nucleotide away, making a read error possible. This chain links TRBV5-1 with TRBJ1-1; D is uncertain. V dropped 2 bases and J dropped 1 base, with 6 bases sitting between them. The CDR3 runs to 13 residues. In germline, CDR1 is SGHRS, CDR2 YFSETQ. DNA of the CDR3: TGCGCCAGCAGCTTCGCACCGAACACTGAAGCTTTCTTT. Amino acid sequence: CASSFAPNTEAFF. The full variable domain, in which reference TRBV5-1 and TRBJ1-1 provide the parts outside the CDR3, is KAGVTQTPRYLIKTRGQQVTLSCSPISGHRSVSWYQQTPGQGLQFLFEYFSETQRNKGNFPGRFSGRQFSNSRSEMNVSTLELGDSALYLCASSFAPNTEAFFGQGTRLTVV.

Here the CDR3 DNA reads TGTGCCAGCTCACCACCGGGACTAGCGAACTACGAGCAGTACTTC. It translates to CASSPPGLANYEQYF. The V gene is TRBV18, the J gene TRBJ2-7, with 10 bases lining up with TRBD2. CDR1 and CDR2 (germline): KGHSH, LQKENI. V trimming: 0 bases; J trimming: 3 bases; junction bases outside the gene matches: 2. CDR3 size: 15 residues.